This TCR beta chain was found in a study of shared clonotypes between healthy human individuals. Assay execution took place at the deep level. Source study methods: ImmunoSEQ sequences covered only the junction and lacked quality scores; filtering therefore differed. The assay was immunoSEQ multiplex PCR, and TCRdb's table has in-frame clones only and misses some. Clone size and the V and J calls come from that table; the DNA yielded D and trimming. The sample consists of about 2,500,000 clones, 90% to 95% of them appearing once. V lost 4 bases, J lost 4 bases, and 9 bases lay in between. This CDR3 comprises 13 residues. CDR1 is SGDLS, CDR2 YYNGEE, per germline. Memory CD4+ cells were the fraction left after CD45RA+ naive selection.

The TCR sequence derives from a man between 18 and 29 years old in good health. The chain uses TRBV9 and TRBJ2-1, with D possibly called TRBD1 or TRBD2 (6 bases each). The source material was naive CD4+ T cells sorted from blood. Indicated subset: CD45RA+ positively selected. CDR3 coding DNA: TGTGCCAGCAGCCGGGGGCCTTACAATGAGCAGTTCTTC. It is translated as CASSRGPYNEQFF.